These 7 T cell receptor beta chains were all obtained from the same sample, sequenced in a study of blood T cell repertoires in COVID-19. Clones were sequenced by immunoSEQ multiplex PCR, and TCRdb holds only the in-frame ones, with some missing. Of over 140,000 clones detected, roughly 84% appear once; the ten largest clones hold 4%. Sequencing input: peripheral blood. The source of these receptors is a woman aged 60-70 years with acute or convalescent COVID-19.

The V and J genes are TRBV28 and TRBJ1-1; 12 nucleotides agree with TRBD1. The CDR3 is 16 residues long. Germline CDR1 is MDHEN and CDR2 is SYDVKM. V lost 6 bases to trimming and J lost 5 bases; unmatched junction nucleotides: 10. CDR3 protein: CASSPGQGARVTEAFF. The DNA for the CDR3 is TGTGCCAGCAGCCCGGGACAGGGGGCGAGGGTGACTGAAGCTTTCTTT. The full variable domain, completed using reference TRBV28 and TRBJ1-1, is DVKVTQSSRYLVKRTGEKVFLECVQDMDHENMFWYRQDPGLGLRLIYFSYDVKMKEKGDIPEGYSVSREKKERFSLILESASTNQTSMYLCASSPGQGARVTEAFFGQGTRLTVV.

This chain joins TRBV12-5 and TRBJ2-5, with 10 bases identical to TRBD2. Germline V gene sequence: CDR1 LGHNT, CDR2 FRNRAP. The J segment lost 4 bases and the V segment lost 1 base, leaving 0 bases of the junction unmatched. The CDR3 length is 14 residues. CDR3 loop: CASGLGLAGETQYF. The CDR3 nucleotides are TGTGCTAGTGGTTTGGGACTAGCGGGAGAGACCCAGTACTTC.

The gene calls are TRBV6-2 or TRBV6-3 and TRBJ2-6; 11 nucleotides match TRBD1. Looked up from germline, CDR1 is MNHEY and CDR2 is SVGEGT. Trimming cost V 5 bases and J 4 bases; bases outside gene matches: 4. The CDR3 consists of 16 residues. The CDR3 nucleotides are TGTGCCAGCAGTCCGGACAGGGGGCGCGGGGCCAACGTCCTGACTTTC. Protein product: CASSPDRGRGANVLTF.

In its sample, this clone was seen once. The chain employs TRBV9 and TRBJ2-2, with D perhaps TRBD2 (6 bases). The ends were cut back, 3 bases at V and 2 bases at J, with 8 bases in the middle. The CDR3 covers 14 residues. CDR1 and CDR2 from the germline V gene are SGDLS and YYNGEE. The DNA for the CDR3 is TGTGCCAGCAGCGACGGGACTAACACCGGGGAGCTGTTTTTT. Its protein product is CASSDGTNTGELFF.

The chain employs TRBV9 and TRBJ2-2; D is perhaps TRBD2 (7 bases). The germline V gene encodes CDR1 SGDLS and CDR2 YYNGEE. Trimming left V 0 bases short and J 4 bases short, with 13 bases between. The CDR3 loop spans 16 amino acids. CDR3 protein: CASSVAGGRTTGELFF. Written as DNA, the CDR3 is TGTGCCAGCAGCGTAGCCGGGGGGCGGACCACCGGGGAGCTGTTTTTT. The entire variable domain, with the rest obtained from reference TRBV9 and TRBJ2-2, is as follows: DSGVTQTPKHLITATGQRVTLRCSPRSGDLSVYWYQQSLDQGLQFLIQYYNGEERAKGNILERFSAQQFPDLHSELNLSSLELGDSALYFCASSVAGGRTTGELFFGEGSRLTVL.

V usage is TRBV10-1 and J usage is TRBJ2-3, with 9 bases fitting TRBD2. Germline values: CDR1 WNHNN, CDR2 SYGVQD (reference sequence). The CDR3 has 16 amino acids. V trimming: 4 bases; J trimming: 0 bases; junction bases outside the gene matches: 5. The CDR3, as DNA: TGCGCCAGCAGTGGCGCTAGCGGGACCAGCACAGATACGCAGTATTTT. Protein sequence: CASSGASGTSTDTQYF.

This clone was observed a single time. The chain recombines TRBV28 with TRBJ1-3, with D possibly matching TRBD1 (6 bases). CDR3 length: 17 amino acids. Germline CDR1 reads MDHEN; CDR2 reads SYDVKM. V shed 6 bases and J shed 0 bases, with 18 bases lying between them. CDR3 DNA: TGTGCCAGCAGCGGCAGGGGAGGGGGGGTCTCTGGAAACACCATATATTTT. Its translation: CASSGRGGGVSGNTIYF.